Detailed here is one T cell receptor beta chain. The specificity of this receptor is unknown. No per-base quality is available; no much larger clone lies one base away. The same CDR3 can be traced to other DNA sequences in this sample. Cut back by 1 base and 4 bases, the V and J ends lie 7 bases apart. The CDR3 holds 13 amino acids from the cysteine to the phenylalanine. CDR3 DNA only is kept here, 39 bases in frame from base 1. CDR1 and CDR2 are drawn from the germline V gene (reference sequence): SEHNR, FQNEAQ. This specimen comes from a study of blood T cell repertoires in COVID-19 (dated by TCRdb to the early 2020s). Regarding the complete study: Samples covering the acute and convalescent phases of COVID-19 were provided by collaborators in the United States, Italy and Spain. The samples were drawn from two sources: the first 160 participants of the ongoing ImmuneRACE study, and 950 to 1,500 subjects contributed by 6 global collaborators. The material from the prospective study consisted of cDNA or gDNA derived from T cells, B-cell-depleted T cells, or PBMCs. The repertoires were released in a freely available public database meant as a resource for research on the immune response to SARS-CoV-2. Sample metadata almost always included a de-identified subject ID, COVID-19 status, age in years and sex. Subjects who had been exposed to COVID-19, were actively infected with it, or had recovered from it provided the deeply sampled blood TCRbeta repertoires that made up the dataset. Where available, HLA class I and class II types were obtained from metadata supplied by the sample provider rather than from assay-based typing. Overall study results and their limits: How much clinical and demographic metadata was included differed by source and by participant, and the metadata was provided uncurated.

Collaborating institutions collected whole blood in K2EDTA tubes following their own protocols. Collaborator samples were shipped for TCRbeta analysis as frozen whole blood, isolated PBMCs, or DNA extracted from either sample type. TCRbeta CDR3 regions were amplified from genomic DNA by means of the immunoSEQ Assay, a bias-controlled multiplex PCR. The authors' analysis ran thus. The number of nucleated cells in each sample was estimated from the amplification of reference gene primers within the assay. To quantify the absolute abundance of each unique TCRbeta CDR3 rearrangement, sequence reads were collapsed and filtered. For each sample, productive Simpson clonality was calculated by taking the square root of Simpson's diversity index across productive rearrangements. TCRdb carries this immuneACCESS record with in-frame sequences only. Its versions omit some clonotypes, under half of them owing to an unresolved V gene in the studies checked, with the rest unexplained. That table is the source of V, J and clone size, and D and trimming were worked out from the DNA. In all, the sample holds just under 350,000 clones, and 83% of those were seen once. 2.5% to 3.5% of the sample is in the top ten clones.

The sequence links TRBV7-9 to TRBJ1-2; a weak D assignment points to TRBD1 (5 bases agree). The source of this sequence is a man aged 25-45 years with active or convalescent COVID-19. Material for sequencing was peripheral blood. The nucleotide sequence reads TGTGCCAGCAGCTTAGGAGACAGCTATGGCTACACCTTC. It specifies CASSLGDSYGYTF.